Sequencing of this T cell receptor beta chain was carried out in a study of T cells in localized non-small cell lung cancer. The study's findings and limits: Clonality peaked in uninvolved adjacent lung rather than tumor. Because sequencing included only one region (of the tumor), heterogeneity remains possible. The study linked higher blood T cell density to longer overall survival. Detection in adjacent lung was observed for a median 57 of the top 100 tumor clones.

Assay used: immunoSEQ multiplex PCR; TCRdb lists only in-frame clones, some missing. Of roughly 26,000 clones in the sample, approximately 84% were seen once. Worth noting for this clone: Its antigen is undetermined.

Sequenced material: peripheral blood, taken before any cancer treatment. This clonotype was obtained from a man between 40 and 75 years old with stage III squamous cell lung carcinoma.

The CDR3 DNA reads TGTGCCAGCAGCTTATCGGCAGGCCGCTCTGGAAACACCATATATTTT. It yields the protein CASSLSAGRSGNTIYF. This chain links TRBV7-3 with TRBJ1-3; the D is unclear. The V and J ends lost 2 bases and 0 bases respectively, with 11 bases between them. This CDR3 is built from 16 residues. Germline V gene lookup returns CDR1 SGHTA and CDR2 FQGTGA.